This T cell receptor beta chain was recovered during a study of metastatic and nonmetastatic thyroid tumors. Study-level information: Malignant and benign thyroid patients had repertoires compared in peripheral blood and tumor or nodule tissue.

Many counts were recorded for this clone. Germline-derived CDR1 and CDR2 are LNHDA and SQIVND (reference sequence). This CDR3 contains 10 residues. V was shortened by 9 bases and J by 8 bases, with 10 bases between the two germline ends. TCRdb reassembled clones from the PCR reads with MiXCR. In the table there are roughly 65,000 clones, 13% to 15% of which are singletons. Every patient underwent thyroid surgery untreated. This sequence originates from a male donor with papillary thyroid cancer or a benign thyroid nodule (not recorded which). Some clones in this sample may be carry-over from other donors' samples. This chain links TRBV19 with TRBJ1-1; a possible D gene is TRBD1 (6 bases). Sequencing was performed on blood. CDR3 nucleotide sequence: TGTGCCAGCCAGGGGCTCGAAGCTTTCTTT. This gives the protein CASQGLEAFF.